This T cell receptor beta chain derives from a study of shared clonotypes between healthy human individuals. Across the whole study: Donors had three CD4 naive, three CD4 memory, two CD8 naive and one CD8 memory plate apiece.

Using immunoSEQ multiplex PCR, the repertoire was profiled, and TCRdb retains in-frame clones only, with some absent. The sample includes some 2,000,000 clones, roughly 94% of them seen just once. The CDR3 totals 14 residues. Germline lookup yields CDR1 MNHEY and CDR2 SVGAGI. The ends were cut back, 7 bases at V and 7 bases at J, with 20 bases in the middle. Healthy and HIV-negative, the adult donors had no recent acute infections or vaccinations. The TCR comes from a man aged 18 to 30 in good health. This chain links TRBV6-5 with TRBJ2-7; D tentatively fits TRBD1 or TRBD2 (5 bases each). The sequencing sample was made of naive CD4+ T cells sorted from blood. The subset here: CD45RA+ positively selected. This CDR3 reads CASKLGPYSEEQYF. CDR3 bases: TGTGCCAGCAAGCTGGGACCCTACTCTGAGGAGCAGTACTTC.